These 28 T cell receptor beta chains were all obtained from the same sample, sequenced in a study of quantifying T cell responses using KT2 cells (dated 2017 in TCRdb). General notes on the study: RNA was DNase-treated and reverse transcribed with TCR alpha and beta constant-region primers, mostly using SuperScript III.

Receptors were amplified or captured by UMI-ligation and nested PCR. Sequenced using an Illumina MiSeq. A single-stranded oligonucleotide bearing the Illumina SP2 sequence and a UMI was ligated to the 3' end of the cDNA with T4 RNA ligase 1. PCR1 was run for about 4 cycles (98 degrees C for 15 s, 69 degrees C for 30 s, 72 degrees C for 40 s), and an equimolar mix of RC1.1 and RC1.2, covering TRBC1 and TRBC2, was used as the beta primer. TCRdb ran its own pipeline on the public reads, namely fastp trimming at Q25 and MiXCR clone calling, and kept in-frame beta chains. Records with the same CDR3 protein are collapsed into one entry carrying the most frequent genes and DNA. The sample table lists roughly 51,000 distinct CDR3 sequences, 9% to 15% of them with a count of one. Under 10% of the sample lies in the top ten. The specimen was PBMCs spiked with cells of the T cell clone KT2. Receptor source: a human donor.

This clonotype rates as medium-sized (0.01 to 0.1%). J is TRBJ1-2 and V is TRBV4-3, with no clear D. Germline V gene lookup returns CDR1 LGHNA and CDR2 YSLEER. The CDR3 is 15 amino acids. Trimming pared 0 bases from V and 7 bases from J, leaving 15 bases between. CDR3 DNA sequence: TGCGCCAGCAGCCAAGATCAAGACCCGGGAGGTGGCTACACCTTC. This codes for CASSQDQDPGGGYTF.

The table lists this clonotype with a few counts. The chain uses TRBV7-9 and TRBJ2-6; D uncertain. Deletions cut 5 bases from V and 6 bases from J, with 8 bases between. The CDR3 has 13 amino acids. The germline V gene has CDR1 SEHNR and CDR2 FQNEAQ (reference sequence). Written as DNA, the CDR3 is TGTGCCAGCAGCCGAACCGAGGCCAACGTCCTGACTTTC. It specifies CASSRTEANVLTF.

This clonotype was observed once. The chain couples TRBV29-1 to TRBJ1-1; perhaps TRBD1 as D (6 bases). CDR1 SQVTM and CDR2 ANQGSEA come from the germline V gene. The CDR3 contains 13 residues. The ends were cut back, 5 bases at V and 4 bases at J, with 14 bases in the middle. The CDR3 DNA sequence: TGCAGCGTTAGGTTCAGGGGTAGCACTGAAGCTTTCTTT. This translates into CSVRFRGSTEAFF.

This rearrangement joins TRBV6-2 or TRBV6-3 to TRBJ2-7; no reliable D call. The germline CDR1 and CDR2 sequences are MNHEY and SVGEGT. CDR3 length: 14 amino acids. The V end lost 7 bases, the J end lost 3 bases, and 16 bases lay between the germline ends. The CDR3 DNA follows: TGTGCCAGCACCACCCGCCTACCGAACTACGAGCAGTACTTC. Translation gives CASTTRLPNYEQYF.

Many counts were recorded for this clonotype. The chain joins TRBV6-2 or TRBV6-3 to TRBJ2-7; tentatively, D is TRBD1 (6 bases). CDR1 and CDR2 from the germline V gene are MNHEY and SVGEGT. The CDR3 has 13 residues. V gave up 2 bases and J gave up 4 bases, with 9 bases separating them. In DNA form, the CDR3 reads TGTGCCAGCAGTTACCGAGGGGGATACGAGCAGTACTTC. Translated: CASSYRGGYEQYF.

This clonotype was seen many times. CDR3 nucleotides: TGTGCCAGCAGGCCACGGGACAATCCTAATGAAAAACTGTTTTTT. Its translation is CASRPRDNPNEKLFF. The chain couples TRBV6-5 to TRBJ1-4, with D perhaps matching TRBD1 (6 bases). The CDR3 is made up of 15 amino acids. The V and J ends lost 6 bases and 3 bases respectively, with 14 bases between them. Germline CDR1 and CDR2: MNHEY and SVGAGI.

The chain uses TRBV12-3 or TRBV12-4 and TRBJ1-6; D not certain. The V gene lost 5 bases and the J gene lost 8 bases, with 16 bases spanning the gap. The CDR3 is 15 amino acids. The CDR3: CASSPRREADSPLHF. The CDR3 bases are TGTGCCAGCAGTCCCCGGAGGGAGGCGGATTCACCCCTCCACTTT.

This clonotype appeared a few times. The rearrangement joins TRBV6-2 or TRBV6-3 to TRBJ1-5, with a possible D match to TRBD1 (5 bases). The CDR3 extends over 13 amino acids. Germline CDR1 MNHEY, CDR2 SVGEGT. Deletions cut 7 bases from V and 3 bases from J, with 10 bases between. The DNA for the CDR3 is TGTGCCAGCAATCGGGGCTACAATCAGCCCCAGCATTTT. Residues: CASNRGYNQPQHF.

V and J are TRBV29-1 and TRBJ1-1; 8 bases are shared with TRBD1. V lost 6 bases and J lost 4; bases outside the gene matches: 7. This CDR3 contains 13 residues. Germline V gives CDR1 SQVTM, CDR2 ANQGSEA. The CDR3 DNA follows: TGCAGCGTGGAACAGGGGGAGGGCACTGAAGCTTTCTTT. Amino acid sequence: CSVEQGEGTEAFF.

Concerning this clonotype: A read error may produce the germline difference seen at one junction end. This chain uses TRBV7-7 with TRBJ2-5, with D perhaps matching TRBD2 (6 bases). The CDR3 length is 13 residues. CDR1 is SSHAT and CDR2 is FNYEAQ in the germline V gene (reference sequence). In nucleotides, the CDR3 is TGTGCTAGCAGGCCTAGCGCCCAAGAGACCCAGTACTTC. It translates to CASRPSAQETQYF. Full variable domain (remainder filled in from reference TRBV7-7 and TRBJ2-5): GAGVSQSPRYKVTKRGQDVTLRCDPISSHATLYWYQQALGQGPEFLTYFNYEAQPDKSGLPSDRFSAERPEGSISTLTIQRTEQRDSAMYRCASRPSAQETQYFGPGTRLLVL.

This clonotype occurred a few times. This chain joins TRBV18 and TRBJ2-5, with no clear D. The CDR3 length is 14 residues. Trimming pared 6 bases from V and 1 base from J, leaving 12 bases between. Germline CDR1 reads KGHSH; CDR2 reads LQKENI. CDR3 amino acids: CASSTDQLQETQYF. The CDR3 DNA reads as TGTGCCAGCTCGACTGATCAGCTCCAAGAGACCCAGTACTTC.

This clonotype was picked up many times. J is TRBJ1-2 and V is TRBV4-1; weak D call: TRBD1 (6 bases). V lost 1 base to trimming and J lost 3 bases, with 15 bases between them. The CDR3 is made up of 16 amino acids. The germline V gene encodes CDR1 MGHRA and CDR2 YSYEKL. The DNA of the CDR3 is TGCGCCAGCAGCCAAGCTTGGGTTAGGGGGGACTATGGCTACACCTTC. This encodes CASSQAWVRGDYGYTF.

This clonotype was found a few times. The chain combines TRBV15 with TRBJ2-1; 8 positions match TRBD1. This CDR3 comprises 15 residues. The V segment lost 3 bases and the J segment 4 bases; nucleotides outside the gene matches: 5. Germline V gene sequence: CDR1 LNHNV, CDR2 YYDKDF (reference sequence). The CDR3 bases are TGTGCCACCAGCAGGGCCCGGACAGGGTACAATGAGCAGTTCTTC. Translating gives CATSRARTGYNEQFF.

This clonotype has only a few counts. V gene TRBV3-1 combines with J gene TRBJ1-1, with no clear D. Per germline, CDR1 LGHDT and CDR2 YNNKEL (reference sequence). The CDR3 sequence is 13 residues long. V lost 1 base to trimming and J lost 3 bases, with 6 bases between them. The CDR3 DNA sequence: TGTGCCAGCAGCCAAGCGGCCTACACTGAAGCTTTCTTT. Translation: CASSQAAYTEAFF.

The table lists this clonotype with a few counts. This chain links TRBV12-3 or TRBV12-4 with TRBJ1-1; a possible D gene is TRBD1 (5 bases). V shed 4 bases and J shed 0 bases, with 9 bases lying between them. This CDR3 has 14 amino acids. This CDR3 is CASSWDGLNTEAFF. The CDR3 DNA is TGTGCCAGCAGTTGGGACGGACTGAACACTGAAGCTTTCTTT.

The rearrangement uses TRBV19 and TRBJ2-1; 9 bases line up with TRBD2. V lost 8 bases and J lost 9; bases outside the gene matches: 8. CDR1 is LNHDA, CDR2 SQIVND, per germline (reference sequence). The CDR3 contains 13 residues. The CDR3: CASSSGTSFEQFF. Here the CDR3 DNA reads TGTGCCAGTTCTAGCGGGACGTCTTTTGAGCAGTTCTTC.

In this sample, this clonotype turned up many times. CDR3 residues: CASSLGSFRLNTEAFF. CDR3 nucleotides: TGTGCCAGCAGCTTAGGATCTTTCAGACTGAACACTGAAGCTTTCTTT. This chain links TRBV7-2 with TRBJ1-1, with D uncertain. The V and J ends lost 1 base and 0 bases respectively, with 12 bases between them. The CDR3 has 16 residues. Germline V lookup: CDR1 SGHTA, CDR2 FQGNSA. The whole variable domain, filled in from reference TRBV7-2 and TRBJ1-1, reads GAGVSQSPSNKVTEKGKDVELRCDPISGHTALYWYRQSLGQGLEFLIYFQGNSAPDKSGLPSDRFSAERTGGSVSTLTIQRTQQEDSAVYLCASSLGSFRLNTEAFFGQGTRLTVV.

This clonotype was observed a handful of times. The DNA for the CDR3 is TGTGCCAGTAGTATGGGACCCGACAATGAGCAGTTCTTC. Protein sequence: CASSMGPDNEQFF. The rearrangement joins TRBV19 to TRBJ2-1; D possibly uses TRBD1 or TRBD2 (5 bases each). Germline V gives CDR1 LNHDA, CDR2 SQIVND (reference sequence). The ends were cut back, 3 bases at V and 5 bases at J, with 8 bases in the middle. CDR3 length equals 13 residues.

This clonotype appeared a few times. This chain connects TRBV10-2 to TRBJ2-5; 9 bases match TRBD2. The CDR3 sequence is 16 residues long. V was clipped by 0 bases and J by 6 bases; unmatched bases: 8. Germline lookup yields CDR1 WSHSY and CDR2 SAAADI. CDR3 sequence (DNA): TGCGCCAGCAGTGAGTCCAGCTGGAGCGGGAGGCAGACCCAGTACTTC. It codes for CASSESSWSGRQTQYF.

This clonotype was observed a handful of times. This chain connects TRBV18 to TRBJ1-1; D is uncertain. The CDR3 totals 12 residues. Germline CDR1 KGHSH, CDR2 LQKENI. V lost 2 bases and J lost 8, with 9 bases in between. CDR3 residues: CASSPTGPEAFF. The CDR3 DNA sequence: TGTGCCAGCTCACCAACCGGGCCAGAAGCTTTCTTT.

This clonotype is medium-sized. The J gene is TRBJ2-5, the V gene TRBV11-2; the D gene is possibly TRBD2 (5 bases). CDR3 length: 15 amino acids. The germline gives CDR1 SGHAT, CDR2 FQNNGV. The V end lost 1 base, the J end lost 2 bases, and 11 bases lay between the germline ends. This CDR3 is CASSLAWTGQETQYF. The CDR3 DNA reads as TGTGCCAGCAGCTTAGCCTGGACGGGACAAGAGACCCAGTACTTC.

This clonotype was observed a few times. V and J are TRBV20-1 and TRBJ2-7; tentatively, D is TRBD2 (6 bases). The CDR3 totals 11 residues. The V end lost 1 base, the J end lost 13 bases, and 14 bases lay between the germline ends. Germline values: CDR1 DFQATT, CDR2 SNEGSKA (reference sequence). For the CDR3, the DNA is TGCAGTGCTAGAGTCGTATCTGGGACTTACTTC. Translation: CSARVVSGTYF.

This clonotype was found a few times. This chain joins TRBV29-1 and TRBJ1-3, with D perhaps TRBD1 (6 bases). Trimming stripped 4 bases from V and 9 bases from J, with 10 bases between. Germline CDR1 reads SQVTM; CDR2 reads ANQGSEA. This CDR3 contains 11 residues. As DNA, the CDR3 is TGCAGCGTTGGGGGGGCCGGCACCATATATTTT. Translated: CSVGGAGTIYF. Complete variable domain (other parts from reference TRBV29-1 and TRBJ1-3): SAVISQKPSRDICQRGTSLTIQCQVDSQVTMMFWYRQQPGQSLTLIATANQGSEATYESGFVIDKFPISRPNLTFSTLTVSNMSPEDSSIYLCSVGGAGTIYFGEGSWLTVV.

In its sample, this clonotype was seen many times. J is TRBJ2-4 and V is TRBV30; D is possibly TRBD1 (5 bases). The CDR3 length is 15 residues. The V and J ends lost 0 bases and 3 bases respectively, with 12 bases between them. The V gene's germline CDR1 is GTSNPN and CDR2 SVGIG (reference sequence). The CDR3 DNA is TGTGCCTGGAGTGTAGCAGGGCCGTACAAAAACATTCAGTACTTC. It translates to CAWSVAGPYKNIQYF.

The rearrangement uses TRBV10-3 and TRBJ2-5; 8 bases are shared with TRBD2. The CDR3 loop spans 13 amino acids. CDR1 is ENHRY and CDR2 is SYGVKD in the germline V gene. Losses at the gene ends were 2 bases for V and 4 bases for J; bases not matched to a gene: 0. The CDR3 sequence is CAISEGLAETQYF. The CDR3 bases are TGTGCCATCAGTGAGGGACTAGCAGAGACCCAGTACTTC.

This sequence joins TRBV18 and TRBJ2-7; TRBD1 agrees at 7 bases. V shed 4 bases and J 0 bases; nucleotides not matched to a gene: 3. The CDR3 contains 14 residues. The germline V gene has CDR1 KGHSH and CDR2 LQKENI. The CDR3 bases are TGTGCCAGCTCACAACAGGGGCTCTCCTACGAGCAGTACTTC. Translated, it gives CASSQQGLSYEQYF.

CDR3 in amino acids: CASSLSTPPNEQFF. CDR3 DNA sequence: TGTGCCAGTAGTTTATCGACTCCCCCAAATGAGCAGTTCTTC. The gene calls are TRBV19 and TRBJ2-1, with unresolved D. Germline lookup yields CDR1 LNHDA and CDR2 SQIVND (reference sequence). The CDR3 has 14 amino acids. The germline V and J ends were trimmed by 5 bases and 7 bases, with 15 bases remaining between them.

This clonotype was counted a few times. The genes are TRBV11-1 and TRBJ1-4; 7 nucleotides match TRBD1. There are 14 residues in the CDR3. Losses at the gene ends were 2 bases for V and 8 bases for J; bases not matched to a gene: 5. From germline, CDR1 is SGHAT and CDR2 FQDESV (reference sequence). CDR3 protein: CASSLRRTGEKLFF. In nucleotides, the CDR3 is TGTGCCAGCAGCTTAAGACGGACAGGCGAAAAACTGTTTTTT. Using reference TRBV11-1 and TRBJ1-4 for the parts outside the CDR3, the full variable domain is EAEVAQSPRYKITEKSQAVAFWCDPISGHATLYWYRQILGQGPELLVQFQDESVVDDSQLPKDRFSAERLKGVDSTLKIQPAELGDSAMYLCASSLRRTGEKLFFGSGTQLSVL.